A selection of T cell receptor beta chains follows, all from one sample in a study of blood T cells in healthy people across ages. From the 5' RACE reads, TCRdb called clonotypes with MiXCR, one entry per CDR3 protein. The repertoire holds more than 650,000 distinct CDR3 sequences, about a fifth seen once, with around 22% in the top ten. Source material: blood. The receptors shown here come from a man aged 65-85 years in good health. Both conserved end residues are trimmed from each CDR3. The order of the fields is V gene, J gene, CDR3 protein.

TRBV24-1,TRBJ2-1,ATSDFSGRFGNEQF
TRBV4-1,TRBJ1-2,ASSQDGTVLAGYT
TRBV24-1,TRBJ2-1,ATSDPTSPSGRGNEQF
TRBV7-2,TRBJ2-5,ASSLFRILAETQY
TRBV4-3,TRBJ1-1,ASSQDGALAENTEAF
TRBV18,NA,ASSPTGARNEQF
TRBV5-1,TRBJ1-4,ASSLRGEPNEKLF
TRBV6-2/TRBV6-3,TRBJ1-5,ASAWGAGDKGSNQPQH
TRBV14,NA,ASSDPTGGYEQY
TRBV20-1,TRBJ2-7,SARERTGALYEQY
TRBV7-9,TRBJ1-2,ASSYPAGNYGYT
TRBV7-9,TRBJ1-4,ASSSDRGRINEKLF
TRBV5-1,TRBJ2-1,ASKPGQDYNEQF
TRBV28,TRBJ1-2,ASSWRERGYT
TRBV12-3/TRBV12-4,TRBJ1-4,ASSPVGGAQKLF
TRBV19,TRBJ2-3,ASSMERRTVDTQY
TRBV29-1,TRBJ1-2,SAELDNYGYT
TRBV5-1,TRBJ2-6,ASSLAVSGANVLT
TRBV29-1,TRBJ1-4,SVEEGRELF
TRBV20-1,TRBJ2-4,SASLAGQGAGNIQY
TRBV20-1,TRBJ2-1,SARGPLAGRNEQF
TRBV20-1,NA,SASSAGPDYEQY
TRBV19,TRBJ2-5,ASSIVGGGQETQY